This T cell receptor beta chain was profiled in a study of identical twins. Findings and caveats of the study: It was possible that invariant MAIT and iNKT cells partly confounded the zero-insertion analyses. Within twin pairs, the out-of-frame alpha sequences they shared showed excess low generation probability. Models came in too low on out-of-frame TCR alpha sharing in monozygotic twins.

Trimming removed 6 bases at V and 5 bases at J, with 14 bases between. The CDR3 has 14 amino acids. TCRdb reprocessed the 5' RACE reads with MiXCR, giving one entry per CDR3 protein. Among some 570,000 distinct CDR3 sequences listed, approximately 20% were seen once. Worth noting for this clonotype: Its antigen is currently unknown.

These sequences were also reported in another study, on yellow fever vaccine responses in identical twins. That work states: A vaccine T cell response that seemed partly convergent and partly personalized was reported in twins.

Sequenced sample: CD4+ T cells sorted from blood. The chain joins TRBV12-3 or TRBV12-4 to TRBJ2-1, with D possibly matching TRBD2 (5 bases). This receptor was identified in a woman between 18 and 29 years old in good health. The CDR3 here is CASSLSRRDNEQFF. CDR3 nucleotide sequence: TGTGCCAGCAGCCTTAGCCGGCGGGACAATGAGCAGTTCTTC.